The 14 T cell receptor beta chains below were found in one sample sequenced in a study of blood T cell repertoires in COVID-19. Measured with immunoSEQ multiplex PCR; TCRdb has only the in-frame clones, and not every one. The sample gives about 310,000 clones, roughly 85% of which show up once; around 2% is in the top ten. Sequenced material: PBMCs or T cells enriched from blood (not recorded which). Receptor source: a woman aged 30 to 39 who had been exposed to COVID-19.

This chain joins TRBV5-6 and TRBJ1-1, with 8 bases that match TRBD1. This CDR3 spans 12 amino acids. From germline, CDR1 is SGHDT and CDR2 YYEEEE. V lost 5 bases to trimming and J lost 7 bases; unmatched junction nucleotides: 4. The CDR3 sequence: CASRNGQGEAFF. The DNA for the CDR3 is TGTGCCAGCAGAAACGGACAGGGTGAAGCTTTCTTT.

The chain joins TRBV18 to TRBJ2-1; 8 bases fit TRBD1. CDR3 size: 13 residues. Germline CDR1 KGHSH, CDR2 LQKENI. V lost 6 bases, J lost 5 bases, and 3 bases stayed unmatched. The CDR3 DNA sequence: TGTGCCAGCTCGCAGGGGGCCAACAATGAGCAGTTCTTC. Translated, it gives CASSQGANNEQFF.

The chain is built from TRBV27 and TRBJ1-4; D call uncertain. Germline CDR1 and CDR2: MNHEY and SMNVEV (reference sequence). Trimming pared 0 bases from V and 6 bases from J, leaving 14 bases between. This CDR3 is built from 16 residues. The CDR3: CASSLSVSGGHEKLFF. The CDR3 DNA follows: TGTGCCAGCAGTTTATCCGTGTCAGGAGGCCATGAAAAACTGTTTTTT.

The CDR3 loop is CASRPTSGEQYF. The CDR3 DNA reads TGTGCCAGCAGGCCTACTAGCGGCGAGCAGTACTTC. The chain employs TRBV28 and TRBJ2-7, with 8 bases that match TRBD2. The CDR3 covers 12 residues. Looked up from germline, CDR1 is MDHEN and CDR2 is SYDVKM. The V gene end was trimmed by 6 bases and the J gene end by 6 bases; junction bases not matched to a gene: 4.

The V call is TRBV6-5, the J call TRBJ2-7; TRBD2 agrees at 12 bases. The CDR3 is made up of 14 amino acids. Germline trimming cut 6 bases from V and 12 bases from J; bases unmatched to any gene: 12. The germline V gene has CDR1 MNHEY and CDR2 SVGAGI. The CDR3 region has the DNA TGTGCCAGCAGCCCCGGGACTAGCGGGTTCACACCGTACTTC. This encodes CASSPGTSGFTPYF.

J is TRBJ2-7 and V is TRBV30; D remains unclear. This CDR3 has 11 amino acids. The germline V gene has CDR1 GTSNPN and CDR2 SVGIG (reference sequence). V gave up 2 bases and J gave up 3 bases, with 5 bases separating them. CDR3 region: CAWSSDYEQYF. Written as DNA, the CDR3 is TGTGCCTGGAGTTCAGACTACGAGCAGTACTTC.

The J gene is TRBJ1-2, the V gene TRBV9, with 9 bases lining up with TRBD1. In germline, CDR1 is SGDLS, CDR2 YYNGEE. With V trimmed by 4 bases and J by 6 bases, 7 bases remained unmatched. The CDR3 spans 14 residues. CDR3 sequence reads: CASSPRDRVNGYTF. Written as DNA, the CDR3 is TGTGCCAGCAGCCCTCGGGACAGGGTAAATGGCTACACCTTC.

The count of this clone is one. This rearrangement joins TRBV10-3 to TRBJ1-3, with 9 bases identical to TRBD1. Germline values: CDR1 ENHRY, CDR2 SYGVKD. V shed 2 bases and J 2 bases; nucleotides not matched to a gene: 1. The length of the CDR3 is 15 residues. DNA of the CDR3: TGTGCCATCAGTGAGGGGGACAGGGCTGGAAACACCATATATTTT. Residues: CAISEGDRAGNTIYF.

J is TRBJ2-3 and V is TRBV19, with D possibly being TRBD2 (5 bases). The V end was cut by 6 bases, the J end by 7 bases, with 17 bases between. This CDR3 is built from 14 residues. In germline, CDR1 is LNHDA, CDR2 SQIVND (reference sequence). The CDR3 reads CASRAPDFRNTQYF. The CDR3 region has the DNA TGTGCCAGTAGGGCCCCGGACTTCCGGAATACGCAGTATTTT. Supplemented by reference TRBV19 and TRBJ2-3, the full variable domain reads DGGITQSPKYLFRKEGQNVTLSCEQNLNHDAMYWYRQDPGQGLRLIYYSQIVNDFQKGDIAEGYSVSREKKESFPLTVTSAQKNPTAFYLCASRAPDFRNTQYFGPGTRLTVL.

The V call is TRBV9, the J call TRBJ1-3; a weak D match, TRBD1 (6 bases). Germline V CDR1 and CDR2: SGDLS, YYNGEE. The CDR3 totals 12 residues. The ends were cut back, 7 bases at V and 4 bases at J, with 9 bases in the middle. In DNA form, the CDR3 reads TGTGCCAGCGGGGGGGCAGGAAACACCATATATTTT. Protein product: CASGGAGNTIYF.

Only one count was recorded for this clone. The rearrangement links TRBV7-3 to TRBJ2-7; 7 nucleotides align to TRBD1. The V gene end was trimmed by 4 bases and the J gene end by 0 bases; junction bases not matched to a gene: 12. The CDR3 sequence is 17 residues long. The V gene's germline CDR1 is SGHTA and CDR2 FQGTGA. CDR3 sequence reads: CASSWGTVGGYSYEQYF. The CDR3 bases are TGTGCCAGCAGCTGGGGGACAGTTGGGGGCTACTCCTACGAGCAGTACTTC.

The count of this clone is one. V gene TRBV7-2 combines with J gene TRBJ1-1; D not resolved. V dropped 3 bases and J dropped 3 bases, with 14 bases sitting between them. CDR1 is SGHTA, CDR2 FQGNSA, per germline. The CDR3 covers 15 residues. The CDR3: CASSLRSGRHTEAFF. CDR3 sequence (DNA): TGTGCCAGCAGCTTGAGGTCGGGGAGGCACACTGAAGCTTTCTTT.

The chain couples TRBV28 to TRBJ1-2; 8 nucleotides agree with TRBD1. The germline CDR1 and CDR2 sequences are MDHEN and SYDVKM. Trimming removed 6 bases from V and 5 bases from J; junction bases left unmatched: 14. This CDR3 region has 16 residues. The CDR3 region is CASRSLGQGQKYGYTF. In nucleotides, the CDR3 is TGTGCCAGCAGGTCACTCGGACAGGGCCAGAAATATGGCTACACCTTC.

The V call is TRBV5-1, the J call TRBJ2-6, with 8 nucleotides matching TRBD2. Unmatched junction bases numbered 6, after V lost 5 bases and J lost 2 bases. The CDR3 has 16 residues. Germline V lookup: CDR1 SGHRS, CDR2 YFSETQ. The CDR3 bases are TGCGCCAGCAGTCTTATACTAGCGGCTGGGGCCAACGTCCTGACTTTC. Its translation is CASSLILAAGANVLTF.